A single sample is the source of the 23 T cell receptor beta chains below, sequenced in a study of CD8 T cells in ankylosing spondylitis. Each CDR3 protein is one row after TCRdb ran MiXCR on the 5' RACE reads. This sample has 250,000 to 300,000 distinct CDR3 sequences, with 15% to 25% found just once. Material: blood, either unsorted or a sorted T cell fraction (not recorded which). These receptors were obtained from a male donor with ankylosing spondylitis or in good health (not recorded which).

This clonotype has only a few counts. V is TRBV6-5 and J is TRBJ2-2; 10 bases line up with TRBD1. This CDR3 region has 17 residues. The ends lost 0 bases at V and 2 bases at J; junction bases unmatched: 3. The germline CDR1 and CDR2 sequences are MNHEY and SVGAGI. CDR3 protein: CASSYSRQGANTGELFF. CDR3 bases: TGTGCCAGCAGTTACTCCCGACAGGGGGCTAACACCGGGGAGCTGTTTTTT.

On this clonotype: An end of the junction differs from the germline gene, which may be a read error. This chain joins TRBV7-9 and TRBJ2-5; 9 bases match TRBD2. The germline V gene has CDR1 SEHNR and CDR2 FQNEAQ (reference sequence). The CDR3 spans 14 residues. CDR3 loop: CASSLAGVLETQYF. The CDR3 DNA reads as TGTGCCAGCAGTTTAGCGGGAGTCCTTGAGACCCAGTACTTC.

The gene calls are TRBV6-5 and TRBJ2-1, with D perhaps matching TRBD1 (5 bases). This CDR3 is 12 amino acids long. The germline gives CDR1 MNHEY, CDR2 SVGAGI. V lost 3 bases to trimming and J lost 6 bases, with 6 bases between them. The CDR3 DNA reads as TGTGCCAGCAGTTATGACAGCAATGAGCAGTTCTTC. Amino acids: CASSYDSNEQFF.

The CDR3 here is CASSPTLGQGIDTQYF. Written as DNA, the CDR3 is TGTGCCAGCAGCCCCACCCTAGGACAGGGCATAGATACGCAGTATTTT. The chain carries TRBV11-2 and TRBJ2-3; TRBD1 matches 8 bases. J was trimmed by 5 bases and V by 5 bases; bases with no gene match: 12. Germline lookup yields CDR1 SGHAT and CDR2 FQNNGV. The CDR3 is 16 amino acids.

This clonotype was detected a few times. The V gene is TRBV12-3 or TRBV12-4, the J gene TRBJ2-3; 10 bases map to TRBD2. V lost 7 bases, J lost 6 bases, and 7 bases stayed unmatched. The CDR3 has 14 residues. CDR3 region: CASKLAGFGDTQYF. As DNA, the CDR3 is TGTGCCAGCAAACTAGCGGGGTTTGGGGATACGCAGTATTTT.

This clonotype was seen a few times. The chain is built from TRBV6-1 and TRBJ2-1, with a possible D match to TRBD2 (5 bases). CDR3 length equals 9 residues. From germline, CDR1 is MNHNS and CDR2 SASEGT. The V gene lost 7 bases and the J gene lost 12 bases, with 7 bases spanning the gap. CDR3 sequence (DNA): TGTGCCAGCAAGGCGGGGCAGTTCTTC. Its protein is CASKAGQFF.

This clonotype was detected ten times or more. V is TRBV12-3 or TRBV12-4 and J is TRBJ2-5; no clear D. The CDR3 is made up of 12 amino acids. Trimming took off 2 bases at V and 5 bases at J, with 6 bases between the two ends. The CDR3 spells CASSLHRETQYF. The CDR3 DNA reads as TGTGCCAGCAGTTTACATCGCGAGACCCAGTACTTC.

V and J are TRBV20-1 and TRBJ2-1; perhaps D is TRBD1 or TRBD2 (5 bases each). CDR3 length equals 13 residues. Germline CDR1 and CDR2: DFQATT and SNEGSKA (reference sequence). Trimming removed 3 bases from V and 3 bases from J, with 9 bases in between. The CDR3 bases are TGCAGTGCTAGCGGGGCCGTCTACAATGAGCAGTTCTTC. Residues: CSASGAVYNEQFF.

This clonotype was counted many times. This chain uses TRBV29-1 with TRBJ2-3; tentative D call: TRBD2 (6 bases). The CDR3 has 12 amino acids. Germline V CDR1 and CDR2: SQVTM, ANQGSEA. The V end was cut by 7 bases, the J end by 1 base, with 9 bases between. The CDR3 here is CSGVAGTDTQYF. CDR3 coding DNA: TGCAGCGGGGTAGCGGGCACAGATACGCAGTATTTT.

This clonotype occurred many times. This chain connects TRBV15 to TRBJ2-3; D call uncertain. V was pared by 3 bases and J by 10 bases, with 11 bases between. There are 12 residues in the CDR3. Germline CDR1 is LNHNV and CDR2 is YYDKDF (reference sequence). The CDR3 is CATSSDIGAQYF. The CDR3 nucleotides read TGTGCCACCAGCAGCGATATTGGGGCGCAGTATTTT.

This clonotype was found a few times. CDR3 loop: CASSEVGRETQYF. The CDR3 nucleotides read TGTGCCAGCAGTGAGGTAGGGAGGGAGACCCAGTACTTC. The chain recombines TRBV25-1 with TRBJ2-5, with D maybe TRBD2 (6 bases). CDR3 length equals 13 residues. The V end lost 3 bases, the J end lost 5 bases, and 10 bases lay between the germline ends. Germline CDR1 reads MGHDK; CDR2 reads SYGVNS.

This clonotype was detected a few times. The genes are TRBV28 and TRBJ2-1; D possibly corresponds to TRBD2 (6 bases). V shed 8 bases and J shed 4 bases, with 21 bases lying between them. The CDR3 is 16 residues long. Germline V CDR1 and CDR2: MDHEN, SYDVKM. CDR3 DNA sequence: TGTGCCAGCCTCGGGGGAGCCCCGCATCGATACAATGAGCAGTTCTTC. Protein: CASLGGAPHRYNEQFF.

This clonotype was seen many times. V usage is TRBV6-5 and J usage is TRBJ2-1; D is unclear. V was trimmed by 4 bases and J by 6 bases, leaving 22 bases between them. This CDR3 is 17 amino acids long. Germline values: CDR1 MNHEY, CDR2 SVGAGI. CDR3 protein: CASSSHRAGNIGNEQFF. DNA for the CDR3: TGTGCCAGCAGTTCCCACCGGGCTGGTAATATCGGCAATGAGCAGTTCTTC.

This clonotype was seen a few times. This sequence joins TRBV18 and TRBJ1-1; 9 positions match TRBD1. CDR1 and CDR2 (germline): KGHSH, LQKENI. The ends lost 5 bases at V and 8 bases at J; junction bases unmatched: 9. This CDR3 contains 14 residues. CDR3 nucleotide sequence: TGTGCCAGCTCAGTGGGACAGGGAGCTTCAGAAGCTTTCTTT. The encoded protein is CASSVGQGASEAFF.

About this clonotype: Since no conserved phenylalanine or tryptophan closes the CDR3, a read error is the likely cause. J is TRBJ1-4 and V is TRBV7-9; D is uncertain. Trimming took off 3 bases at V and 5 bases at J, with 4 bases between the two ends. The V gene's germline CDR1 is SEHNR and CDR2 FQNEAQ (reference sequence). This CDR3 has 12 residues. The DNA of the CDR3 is TGTGCCAGCAGCTTCAGGAATGAAAAACTGTTTTAT. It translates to CASSFRNEKLFY.

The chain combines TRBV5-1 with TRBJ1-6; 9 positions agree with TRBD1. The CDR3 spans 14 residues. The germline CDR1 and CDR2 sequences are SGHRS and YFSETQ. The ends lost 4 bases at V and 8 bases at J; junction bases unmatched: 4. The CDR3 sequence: CASSVGQGDSPLHF. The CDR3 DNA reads TGCGCCAGCAGCGTGGGACAGGGAGATTCACCCCTCCACTTT.

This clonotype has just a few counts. The CDR3 sequence: CASSLASLRGATDTQYF. The CDR3 bases are TGCGCCAGCAGCTTGGCGTCCTTGCGGGGGGCCACAGATACGCAGTATTTT. The chain has TRBV5-1 and TRBJ2-3; 8 positions agree with TRBD2. V lost 0 bases, J lost 2 bases, and 8 bases stayed unmatched. Germline loops: CDR1 SGHRS, CDR2 YFSETQ. The CDR3 loop spans 17 amino acids. The whole variable domain, remainder taken from reference TRBV5-1 and TRBJ2-3, is KAGVTQTPRYLIKTRGQQVTLSCSPISGHRSVSWYQQTPGQGLQFLFEYFSETQRNKGNFPGRFSGRQFSNSRSEMNVSTLELGDSALYLCASSLASLRGATDTQYFGPGTRLTVL.

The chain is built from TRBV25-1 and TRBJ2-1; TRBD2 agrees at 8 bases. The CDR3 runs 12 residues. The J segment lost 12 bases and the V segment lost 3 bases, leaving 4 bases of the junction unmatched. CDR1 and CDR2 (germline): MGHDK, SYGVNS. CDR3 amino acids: CASSDSREGQFF. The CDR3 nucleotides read TGTGCCAGCAGTGACTCCCGGGAGGGGCAGTTCTTC.

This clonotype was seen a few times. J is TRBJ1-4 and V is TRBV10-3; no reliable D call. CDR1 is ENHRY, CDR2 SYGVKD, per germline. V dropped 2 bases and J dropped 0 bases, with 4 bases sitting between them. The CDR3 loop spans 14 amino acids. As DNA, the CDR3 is TGTGCCATCAGTGAGGATGCAACTAATGAAAAACTGTTTTTT. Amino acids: CAISEDATNEKLFF.

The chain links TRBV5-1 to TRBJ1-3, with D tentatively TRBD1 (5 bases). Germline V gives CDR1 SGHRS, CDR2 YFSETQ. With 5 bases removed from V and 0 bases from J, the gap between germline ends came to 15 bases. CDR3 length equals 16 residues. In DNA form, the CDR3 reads TGCGCCAGCAGGAATTCGGGACCGATCTCTGGAAACACCATATATTTT. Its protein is CASRNSGPISGNTIYF.

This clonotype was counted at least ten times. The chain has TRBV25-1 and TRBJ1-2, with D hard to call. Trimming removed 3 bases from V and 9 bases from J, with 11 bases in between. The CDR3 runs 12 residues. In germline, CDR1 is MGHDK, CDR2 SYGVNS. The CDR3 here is CASSDTGVRYTF. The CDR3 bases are TGTGCCAGCAGTGACACCGGGGTTCGCTACACCTTC.

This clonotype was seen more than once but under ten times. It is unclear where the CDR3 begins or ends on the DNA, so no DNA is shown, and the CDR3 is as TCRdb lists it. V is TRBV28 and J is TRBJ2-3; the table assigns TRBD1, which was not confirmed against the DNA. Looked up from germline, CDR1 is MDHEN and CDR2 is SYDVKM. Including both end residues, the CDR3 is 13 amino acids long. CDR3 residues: CASSSGQADTQYF.

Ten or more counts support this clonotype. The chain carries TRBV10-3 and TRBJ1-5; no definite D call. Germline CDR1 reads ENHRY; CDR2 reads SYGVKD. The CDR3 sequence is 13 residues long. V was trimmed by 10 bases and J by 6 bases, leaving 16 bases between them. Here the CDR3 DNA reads TGTGCCAGTACCGGGAATAGGCGTCAGCCCCAGCATTTT. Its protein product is CASTGNRRQPQHF.